This T cell receptor beta chain appears in the sequencing data of a study of T cells in localized non-small cell lung cancer. Sequencing was performed with immunoSEQ multiplex PCR; in TCRdb, only in-frame clones are kept and a portion is missing. The table lists about 39,000 clones, around 75% of them singletons, with under 45% in the top ten. The length of the CDR3 is 16 residues. V dropped 6 bases and J dropped 0 bases, with 15 bases sitting between them. From germline, CDR1 is KGHSH and CDR2 LQKENI. As regards this clone: Its cognate antigen is unknown.

Study-wide findings and caveats: In the blood, greater T cell density corresponded to longer overall survival. Heterogeneity within the tumor remains possible, as just one region underwent sequencing. Maximal T cell clonality occurred in uninvolved adjacent lung, with tumor ranking below it. In adjacent lung, a median roughly 60 of the top 100 tumor clones were found.

The material was PBMCs, obtained before any cancer treatment. The clonotype comes from a woman aged 40-75 years with stage II squamous cell lung carcinoma. The chain uses TRBV18 and TRBJ1-3; weak D call: TRBD1 (5 bases). CDR3: CASSPWGGFSGNTIYF. In DNA, the CDR3 is TGTGCCAGCTCTCCGTGGGGCGGTTTCTCTGGAAACACCATATATTTT. The full variable domain, rest sourced from reference TRBV18 and TRBJ1-3, is NAGVMQNPRHLVRRRGQEARLRCSPMKGHSHVYWYRQLPEEGLKFMVYLQKENIIDESGMPKERFSAEFPKEGPSILRIQQVVRGDSAAYFCASSPWGGFSGNTIYFGEGSWLTVV.